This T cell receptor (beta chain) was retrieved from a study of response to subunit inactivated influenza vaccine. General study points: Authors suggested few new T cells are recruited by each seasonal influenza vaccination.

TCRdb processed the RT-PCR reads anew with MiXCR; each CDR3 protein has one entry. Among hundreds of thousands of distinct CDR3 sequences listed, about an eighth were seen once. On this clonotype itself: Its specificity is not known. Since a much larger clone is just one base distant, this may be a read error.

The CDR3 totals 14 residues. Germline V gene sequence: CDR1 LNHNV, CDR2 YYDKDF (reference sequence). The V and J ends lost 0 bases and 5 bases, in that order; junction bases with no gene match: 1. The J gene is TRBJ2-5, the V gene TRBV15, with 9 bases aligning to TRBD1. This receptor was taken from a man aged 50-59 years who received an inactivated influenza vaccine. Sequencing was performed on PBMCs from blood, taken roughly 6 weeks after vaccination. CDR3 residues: CATSRDDRGETQYF. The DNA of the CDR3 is TGTGCCACCAGCAGAGATGACAGGGGGGAGACCCAGTACTTC.